The rows below give T cell receptor beta chains drawn from one sample of a study of circulating CD8 cells and anti-PD-1 response in melanoma. TCRdb re-analysed the reads in MiXCR, keeping a single row per CDR3 protein. This sample has 250 or so distinct CDR3 sequences, with around 3.3% found just once. The material sequenced was CD8+ T cells from PBMCs, taken at baseline or after one month of anti-PD-1 therapy (not recorded which). These TCRs come from a human donor with melanoma. Each CDR3 is given with its conserved first and last residue. A D gene is named only where the DNA matches it firmly. Clone sizes are given selectively: once, few, many, or a class where the clone is expanded.

j_gene: TRBJ2-7; abundance: large; v_gene: TRBV4-2; d_gene: NA; CDR3aa: CASSQDNGGYEQYF; CDR3nt: TGTGCCAGCAGCCAAGATAACGGGGGCTACGAGCAGTACTTC
j_gene: TRBJ2-5; abundance: few; v_gene: TRBV28; d_gene: NA; CDR3aa: CASSADVQDADF; CDR3nt: TGTGCCAGCAGTGCGGACGTTCAAGACGCGGACTTC
j_gene: TRBJ1-5; abundance: medium-sized; v_gene: TRBV28; d_gene: NA; CDR3aa: CASRTRGNNQPQHF; CDR3nt: TGTGCCAGCAGAACGCGGGGAAACAATCAGCCCCAGCATTTT
j_gene: TRBJ2-1; abundance: large; v_gene: TRBV29-1; d_gene: TRBD1; CDR3aa: CSAGGTGANNEQFF; CDR3nt: TGCAGCGCCGGGGGGACAGGGGCGAATAATGAGCAGTTCTTC
j_gene: TRBJ2-1; abundance: large; v_gene: TRBV11-2; d_gene: NA; CDR3aa: CASSFKRNEQFF; CDR3nt: TGTGCCAGCAGCTTTAAAAGGAATGAGCAGTTCTTC
j_gene: TRBJ1-1; abundance: NA; v_gene: TRBV20-1; d_gene: NA; CDR3aa: CSAPDPDGAEAFF; CDR3nt: TGCAGTGCCCCTGATCCCGATGGGGCTGAAGCTTTCTTT
j_gene: TRBJ2-3; abundance: large; v_gene: TRBV30; d_gene: TRBD2; CDR3aa: CAWSVAGLADTQYF; CDR3nt: TGTGCCTGGAGTGTAGCGGGACTAGCAGATACGCAGTATTTT
j_gene: TRBJ2-7; abundance: hyperexpanded; v_gene: TRBV11-3; d_gene: NA; CDR3aa: CASSQASLDSRSYEQYF; CDR3nt: TGTGCCAGCAGCCAAGCCTCCTTGGACTCCAGATCCTACGAGCAGTACTTC
j_gene: TRBJ2-3; abundance: large; v_gene: TRBV5-4; d_gene: TRBD2; CDR3aa: CASSFERGDSTDTQYF; CDR3nt: TGTGCCAGCAGCTTCGAGCGGGGTGATAGCACAGATACGCAGTATTTT
j_gene: TRBJ1-2; abundance: large; v_gene: TRBV5-1; d_gene: TRBD1; CDR3aa: CASSLTGGILYGYTF; CDR3nt: TGCGCCAGCAGCCTGACAGGGGGCATTCTCTATGGCTACACCTTC
j_gene: TRBJ2-5; abundance: large; v_gene: TRBV5-4; d_gene: NA; CDR3aa: CASSLFGGSQETQYF; CDR3nt: TGTGCCAGCAGCTTGTTCGGCGGGTCCCAAGAGACCCAGTACTTC
j_gene: TRBJ2-7; abundance: large; v_gene: TRBV12-3/TRBV12-4; d_gene: NA; CDR3aa: CASSFHSRYEQYF; CDR3nt: TGTGCCAGCAGTTTTCACTCCCGCTACGAGCAGTACTTC
j_gene: TRBJ2-7; abundance: medium-sized; v_gene: TRBV5-4; d_gene: NA; CDR3aa: CASSFGTRTYEQYF; CDR3nt: TGTGCCAGCAGCTTCGGTACCCGGACCTACGAGCAGTACTTC
j_gene: TRBJ2-1; abundance: large; v_gene: TRBV9; d_gene: NA; CDR3aa: CASSVTPVGGTSYNEQFF; CDR3nt: TGTGCCAGCAGCGTAACCCCCGTTGGCGGCACCTCCTACAATGAGCAGTTCTTC
j_gene: TRBJ2-7; abundance: large; v_gene: TRBV29-1; d_gene: NA; CDR3aa: CSVRTGFSYEQYF; CDR3nt: TGCAGCGTTCGAACAGGGTTCTCCTACGAGCAGTACTTC
j_gene: TRBJ2-1; abundance: hyperexpanded; v_gene: TRBV7-6; d_gene: NA; CDR3aa: CASSKLDSYNEQFF; CDR3nt: TGTGCCAGCAGCAAGCTGGATTCCTACAATGAGCAGTTCTTC
j_gene: TRBJ2-7; abundance: large; v_gene: TRBV27; d_gene: NA; CDR3aa: CASSGDGGSYEQYF; CDR3nt: TGTGCCAGCAGTGGGGACGGCGGGTCCTACGAGCAGTACTTC
j_gene: TRBJ2-5; abundance: large; v_gene: TRBV9; d_gene: NA; CDR3aa: CASSPMGRGVETQYF; CDR3nt: TGTGCCAGCAGCCCGATGGGACGGGGAGTCGAGACCCAGTACTTC
j_gene: TRBJ1-4; abundance: large; v_gene: TRBV18; d_gene: NA; CDR3aa: CASSPRVGTTNEKLFF; CDR3nt: TGTGCCAGCTCACCGCGAGTCGGAACAACTAATGAAAAACTGTTTTTT
j_gene: TRBJ2-7; abundance: large; v_gene: TRBV5-5; d_gene: NA; CDR3aa: CASSLSVDTYEQYF; CDR3nt: TGTGCCAGCAGCTTGTCGGTAGATACCTACGAGCAGTACTTC
j_gene: TRBJ1-1; abundance: medium-sized; v_gene: TRBV2; d_gene: NA; CDR3aa: CASSVVFLTGDTEAFF; CDR3nt: TGTGCCAGCAGTGTAGTCTTCTTAACAGGCGACACTGAAGCTTTCTTT
j_gene: TRBJ1-1; abundance: few; v_gene: TRBV19; d_gene: NA; CDR3aa: CASSPDTLEAFF; CDR3nt: TGTGCCAGTAGTCCGGACACTCTTGAAGCTTTCTTT